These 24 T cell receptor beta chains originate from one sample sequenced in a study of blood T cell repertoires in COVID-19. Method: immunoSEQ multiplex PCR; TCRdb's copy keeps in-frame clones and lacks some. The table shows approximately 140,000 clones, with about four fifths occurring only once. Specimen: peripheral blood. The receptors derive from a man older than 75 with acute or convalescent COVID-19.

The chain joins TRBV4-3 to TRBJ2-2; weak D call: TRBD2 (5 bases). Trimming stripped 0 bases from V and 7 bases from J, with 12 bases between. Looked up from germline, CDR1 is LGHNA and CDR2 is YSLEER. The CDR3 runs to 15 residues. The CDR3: CASSQDGRSGGELFF. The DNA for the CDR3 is TGCGCCAGCAGCCAAGATGGCAGGAGCGGCGGGGAGCTGTTTTTT.

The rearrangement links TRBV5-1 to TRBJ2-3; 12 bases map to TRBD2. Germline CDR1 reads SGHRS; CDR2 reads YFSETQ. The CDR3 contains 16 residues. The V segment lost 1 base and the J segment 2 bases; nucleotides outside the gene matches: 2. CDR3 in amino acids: CASSLLAGGLTDTQYF. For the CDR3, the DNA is TGCGCCAGCAGCTTGCTAGCGGGGGGGCTCACAGATACGCAGTATTTT.

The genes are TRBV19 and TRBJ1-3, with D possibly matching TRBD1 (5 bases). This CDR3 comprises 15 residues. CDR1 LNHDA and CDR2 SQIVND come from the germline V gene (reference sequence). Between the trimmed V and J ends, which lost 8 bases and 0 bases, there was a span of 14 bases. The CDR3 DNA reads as TGTGCCAGTGAAGGGGCGCGCCTCTCTGGAAACACCATATATTTT. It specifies CASEGARLSGNTIYF.

The CDR3 spells CASSTPTSGGQETQYF. The CDR3 coding sequence is TGTGCCAGCAGCACCCCGACTAGCGGGGGACAAGAGACCCAGTACTTC. The chain recombines TRBV7-2 with TRBJ2-5, with 12 nucleotides matching TRBD2. The germline V gene encodes CDR1 SGHTA and CDR2 FQGNSA. V was clipped by 5 bases and J by 2 bases; unmatched bases: 6. CDR3 size: 16 residues.

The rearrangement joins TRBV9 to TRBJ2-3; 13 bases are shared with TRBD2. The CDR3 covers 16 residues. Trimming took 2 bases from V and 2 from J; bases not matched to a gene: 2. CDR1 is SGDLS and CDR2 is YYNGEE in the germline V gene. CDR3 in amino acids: CASSVTSGGVTDTQYF. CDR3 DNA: TGTGCCAGCAGCGTCACTAGCGGGGGGGTCACAGATACGCAGTATTTT. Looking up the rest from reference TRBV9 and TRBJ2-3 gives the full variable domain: DSGVTQTPKHLITATGQRVTLRCSPRSGDLSVYWYQQSLDQGLQFLIQYYNGEERAKGNILERFSAQQFPDLHSELNLSSLELGDSALYFCASSVTSGGVTDTQYFGPGTRLTVL.

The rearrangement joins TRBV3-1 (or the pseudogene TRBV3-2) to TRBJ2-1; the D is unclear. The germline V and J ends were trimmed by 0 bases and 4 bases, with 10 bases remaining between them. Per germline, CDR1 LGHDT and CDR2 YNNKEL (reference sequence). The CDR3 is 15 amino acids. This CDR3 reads CASSQEHRDYNEQFF. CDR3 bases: TGTGCCAGCAGCCAAGAGCACCGAGATTACAATGAGCAGTTCTTC.

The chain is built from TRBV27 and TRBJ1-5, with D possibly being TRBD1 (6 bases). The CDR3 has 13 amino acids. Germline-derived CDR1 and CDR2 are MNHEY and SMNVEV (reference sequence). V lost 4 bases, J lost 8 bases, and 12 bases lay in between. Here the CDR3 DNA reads TGTGCCAGCAGTTCTAGGGGGGGAGAGCCCCAGCATTTT. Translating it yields CASSSRGGEPQHF.

CDR3 in DNA: TGCGCCAGCAGCTTGGTTTCTGATACGCAGTATTTT. This sequence encodes CASSLVSDTQYF. The chain is built from TRBV5-1 and TRBJ2-3; unclear D gene. Between the trimmed V and J ends, which lost 0 bases and 6 bases, there was a span of 5 bases. Germline V gene lookup returns CDR1 SGHRS and CDR2 YFSETQ. The CDR3 length is 12 residues.

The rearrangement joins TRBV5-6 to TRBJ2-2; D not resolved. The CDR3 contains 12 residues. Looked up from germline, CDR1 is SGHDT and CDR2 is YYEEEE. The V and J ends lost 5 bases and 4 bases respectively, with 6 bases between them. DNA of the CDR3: TGTGCCAGCAGAATCTCCACCGGGGAGCTGTTTTTT. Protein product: CASRISTGELFF.

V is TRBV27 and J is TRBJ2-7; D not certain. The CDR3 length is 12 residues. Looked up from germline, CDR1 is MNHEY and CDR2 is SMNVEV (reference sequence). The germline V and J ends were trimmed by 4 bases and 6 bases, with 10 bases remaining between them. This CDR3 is CASSSRLGEQYF. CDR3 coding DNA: TGTGCCAGCAGTTCGCGACTCGGCGAGCAGTACTTC.

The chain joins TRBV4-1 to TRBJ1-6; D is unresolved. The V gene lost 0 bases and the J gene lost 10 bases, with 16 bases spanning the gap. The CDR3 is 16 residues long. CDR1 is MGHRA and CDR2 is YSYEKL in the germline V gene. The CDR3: CASSQEAAKVRSPLHF. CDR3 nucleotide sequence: TGCGCCAGCAGCCAAGAGGCGGCCAAGGTTAGATCACCCCTCCACTTT.

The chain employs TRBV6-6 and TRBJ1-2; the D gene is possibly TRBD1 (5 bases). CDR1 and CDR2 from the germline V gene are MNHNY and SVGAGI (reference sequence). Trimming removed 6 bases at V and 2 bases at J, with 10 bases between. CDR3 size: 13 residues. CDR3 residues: CASRFDRNYGYTF. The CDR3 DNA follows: TGTGCCAGCAGATTCGACAGAAACTATGGCTACACCTTC.

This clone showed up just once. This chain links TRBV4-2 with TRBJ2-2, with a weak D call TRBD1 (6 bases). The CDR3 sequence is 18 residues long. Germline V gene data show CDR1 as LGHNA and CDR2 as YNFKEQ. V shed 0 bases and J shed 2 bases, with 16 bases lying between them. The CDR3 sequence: CASSQEITRDTNTGELFF. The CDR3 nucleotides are TGTGCCAGCAGCCAAGAAATTACCCGGGACACTAACACCGGGGAGCTGTTTTTT.

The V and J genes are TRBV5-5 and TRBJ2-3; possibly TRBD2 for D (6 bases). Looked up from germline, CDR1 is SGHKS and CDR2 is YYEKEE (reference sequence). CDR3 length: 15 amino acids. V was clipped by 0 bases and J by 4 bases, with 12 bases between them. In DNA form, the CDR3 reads TGTGCCAGCAGCTTGGCTGGTAGCGGCGCAGATACGCAGTATTTT. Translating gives CASSLAGSGADTQYF. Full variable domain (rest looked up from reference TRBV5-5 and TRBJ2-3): DAGVTQSPTHLIKTRGQQVTLRCSPISGHKSVSWYQQVLGQGPQFIFQYYEKEERGRGNFPDRFSARQFPNYSSELNVNALLLGDSALYLCASSLAGSGADTQYFGPGTRLTVL.

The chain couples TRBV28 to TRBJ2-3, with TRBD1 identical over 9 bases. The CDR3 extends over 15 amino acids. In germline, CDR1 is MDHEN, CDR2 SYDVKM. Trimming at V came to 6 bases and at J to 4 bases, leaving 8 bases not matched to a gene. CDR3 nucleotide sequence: TGTGCCAGCAGAGCCGGGACAGGGTATGCAGATACGCAGTATTTT. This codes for CASRAGTGYADTQYF.

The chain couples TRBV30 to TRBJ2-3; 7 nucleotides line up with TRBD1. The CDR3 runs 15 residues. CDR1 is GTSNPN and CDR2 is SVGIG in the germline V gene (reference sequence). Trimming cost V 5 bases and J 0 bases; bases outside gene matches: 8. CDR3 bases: TGTGCCTGGTCCCGGGACAGAAAAAGCACAGATACGCAGTATTTT. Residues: CAWSRDRKSTDTQYF.

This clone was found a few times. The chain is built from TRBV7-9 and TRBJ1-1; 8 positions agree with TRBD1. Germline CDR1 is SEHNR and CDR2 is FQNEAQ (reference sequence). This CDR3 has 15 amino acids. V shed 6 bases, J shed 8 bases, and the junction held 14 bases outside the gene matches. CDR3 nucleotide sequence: TGTGCCAGCAGGAAGGACAGGGTGTCGGACCCGGAAGCTTTCTTT. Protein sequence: CASRKDRVSDPEAFF.

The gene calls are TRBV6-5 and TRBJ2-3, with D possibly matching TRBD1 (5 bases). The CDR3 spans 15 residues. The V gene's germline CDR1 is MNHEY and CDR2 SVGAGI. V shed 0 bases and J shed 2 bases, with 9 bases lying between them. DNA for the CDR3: TGTGCCAGCAGTTACTCTCCGGACAACACAGATACGCAGTATTTT. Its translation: CASSYSPDNTDTQYF.

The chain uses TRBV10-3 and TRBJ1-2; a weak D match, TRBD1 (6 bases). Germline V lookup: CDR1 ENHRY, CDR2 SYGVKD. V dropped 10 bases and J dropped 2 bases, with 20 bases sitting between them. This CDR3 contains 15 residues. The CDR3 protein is CATRDNLSQNYGYTF. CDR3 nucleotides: TGTGCCACCCGGGACAATCTGTCCCAGAACTATGGCTACACCTTC.

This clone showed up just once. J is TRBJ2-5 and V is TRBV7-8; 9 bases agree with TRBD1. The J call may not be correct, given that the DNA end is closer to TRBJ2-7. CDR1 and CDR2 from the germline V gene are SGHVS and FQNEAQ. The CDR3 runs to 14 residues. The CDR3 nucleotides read TGTGCCAGCAGCCGCAGGGGACAGGGTAGCGAGCAGTACTTC. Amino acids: CASSRRGQGSEQYF.

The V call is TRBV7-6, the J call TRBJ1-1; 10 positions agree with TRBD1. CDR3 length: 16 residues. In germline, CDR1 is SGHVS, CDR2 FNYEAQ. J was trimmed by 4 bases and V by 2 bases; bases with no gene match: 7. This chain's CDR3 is CASSLRGTGVGTEAFF. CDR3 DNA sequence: TGTGCCAGCAGCTTAAGGGGGACAGGGGTGGGCACTGAAGCTTTCTTT. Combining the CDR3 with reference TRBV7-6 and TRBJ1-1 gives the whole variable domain GAGVSQSPRYKVTKRGQDVALRCDPISGHVSLYWYRQALGQGPEFLTYFNYEAQQDKSGLPNDRFSAERPEGSISTLTIQRTEQRDSAMYRCASSLRGTGVGTEAFFGQGTRLTVV.

This CDR3 is CASSQDWTAVNTEAFF. The CDR3 DNA sequence: TGTGCCAGCAGCCAAGATTGGACAGCAGTGAACACTGAAGCTTTCTTT. J is TRBJ1-1 and V is TRBV4-2; D possibly corresponds to TRBD1 (6 bases). The CDR3 extends over 16 amino acids. Germline V gene data show CDR1 as LGHNA and CDR2 as YNFKEQ. V lost 0 bases and J lost 0, with 11 bases in between.

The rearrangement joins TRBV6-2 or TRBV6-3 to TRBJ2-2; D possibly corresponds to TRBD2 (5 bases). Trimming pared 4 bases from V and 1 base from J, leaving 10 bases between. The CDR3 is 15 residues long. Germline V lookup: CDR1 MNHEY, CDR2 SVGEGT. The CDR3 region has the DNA TGTGCCAGCAGTTTCTCTAGCTGGAACACCGGGGAGCTGTTTTTT. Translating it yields CASSFSSWNTGELFF.

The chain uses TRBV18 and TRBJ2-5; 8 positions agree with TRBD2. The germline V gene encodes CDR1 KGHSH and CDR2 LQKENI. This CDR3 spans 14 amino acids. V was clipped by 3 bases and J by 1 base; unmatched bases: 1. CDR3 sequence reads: CASSPTSGQETQYF. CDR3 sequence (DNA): TGTGCCAGCTCACCTACTAGCGGCCAAGAGACCCAGTACTTC. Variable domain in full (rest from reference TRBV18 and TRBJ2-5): NAGVMQNPRHLVRRRGQEARLRCSPMKGHSHVYWYRQLPEEGLKFMVYLQKENIIDESGMPKERFSAEFPKEGPSILRIQQVVRGDSAAYFCASSPTSGQETQYFGPGTRLLVL.